These 23 T cell receptor beta chains came from one sample sequenced in a study of T cells in Graves' hyperthyroidism and ophthalmopathy. TCR beta CDR3 region amplification was performed from RNA transcripts. RT-PCR in the first round (using the HTBI primer set) targeted the TCR CDR3. Using its own MiXCR run on the multiplex PCR reads, TCRdb lists one record per CDR3 protein. The sample yields 530,000 or so distinct CDR3 sequences, more than 15% seen once. What was sequenced was blood. The receptors derive from a young woman with Graves' ophthalmopathy.

The chain carries TRBV7-8 and TRBJ1-4, with 8 bases aligning to TRBD1. The trim removed 1 base at V and 7 bases at J, leaving 2 bases unmatched. Germline CDR1 reads SGHVS; CDR2 reads FQNEAQ. The CDR3 length is 14 residues. CDR3 nucleotides: TGTGCCAGCAGCTTAGTCAGGGGGCGTGAAAAACTGTTTTTT. It yields the protein CASSLVRGREKLFF.

This clonotype was seen more than once but under ten times. The DNA of the CDR3 is TGCGCCAGCAGCCGAAGGGACAGGGACAATGAGCAGTTCTTC. This encodes CASSRRDRDNEQFF. The chain carries TRBV4-1 and TRBJ2-1; TRBD1 agrees at 9 bases. The germline CDR1 and CDR2 sequences are MGHRA and YSYEKL. This CDR3 has 14 amino acids. The V gene end was trimmed by 4 bases and the J gene end by 5 bases; junction bases not matched to a gene: 3.

This clonotype was observed many times. The chain links TRBV30 to TRBJ1-1; TRBD1 agrees at 8 bases. CDR1 is GTSNPN, CDR2 SVGIG, per germline (reference sequence). This CDR3 spans 14 amino acids. The V and J ends lost 2 bases and 1 base, in that order; junction bases with no gene match: 3. CDR3 protein: CAWSSQGGNTEAFF. DNA for the CDR3: TGTGCCTGGAGTTCACAGGGGGGGAACACTGAAGCTTTCTTT.

The chain joins TRBV5-6 to TRBJ2-1, with D tentatively TRBD2 (5 bases). This CDR3 is 16 amino acids long. Deletions cut 4 bases from V and 8 bases from J, with 22 bases between. Germline CDR1 and CDR2: SGHDT and YYEEEE. CDR3 coding DNA: TGTGCCAGCAGCGGGGTGTTCGTAAAGCTCGGGGATGAGCAGTTCTTC. It specifies CASSGVFVKLGDEQFF.

The table lists this clonotype with many counts. The genes are TRBV5-1 and TRBJ1-2; D is uncertain. CDR1 is SGHRS, CDR2 YFSETQ, per germline. The CDR3 consists of 13 residues. Trimming cost V 5 bases and J 2 bases, with 10 bases left between them. The CDR3 DNA reads TGCGCCAGCAGTGGGCAGGAGAACTATGGCTACACCTTC. It codes for CASSGQENYGYTF.

This clonotype appeared many times. V and J are TRBV27 and TRBJ2-3; a possible D gene is TRBD2 (5 bases). Trimming shortened V by 4 bases and J by 5 bases, and 16 bases separated the two germline ends. There are 15 residues in the CDR3. CDR1 is MNHEY and CDR2 is SMNVEV in the germline V gene (reference sequence). This chain's CDR3 is CASSSPEAGGDTQYF. CDR3 in DNA: TGTGCCAGCAGTTCCCCGGAGGCCGGAGGAGATACGCAGTATTTT.

The chain employs TRBV20-1 and TRBJ1-4; TRBD1 aligns across 7 bases. The CDR3 loop spans 14 amino acids. Losses at the gene ends were 6 bases for V and 2 bases for J; bases not matched to a gene: 6. Germline-derived CDR1 and CDR2 are DFQATT and SNEGSKA (reference sequence). CDR3 sequence (DNA): TGCAGTGCCGGAACAGGGGTGACTAATGAAAAACTGTTTTTT. As protein: CSAGTGVTNEKLFF.

This clonotype has just a few counts. This sequence joins TRBV6-6 and TRBJ1-1; D perhaps matches TRBD1 (5 bases). V was trimmed by 2 bases and J by 4 bases, leaving 11 bases between them. CDR3 length: 14 residues. The V gene's germline CDR1 is MNHNY and CDR2 SVGAGI (reference sequence). This CDR3 is CASSYPGGGTEAFF. In DNA form, the CDR3 reads TGTGCCAGCAGTTACCCCGGGGGGGGCACTGAAGCTTTCTTT.

A note on this clonotype: A much larger clone lies a single base off, so this may be a read error. V usage is TRBV27 and J usage is TRBJ1-2; D call uncertain. Trimming removed 3 bases at V and 4 bases at J, with 15 bases between. The germline gives CDR1 MNHEY, CDR2 SMNVEV (reference sequence). This CDR3 is built from 15 residues. As DNA, the CDR3 is TGTGCCAGCAGTTTGTCCGTGGGCGCGGGCTATGGCTACACCTTC. Translation gives CASSLSVGAGYGYTF.

In its sample, this clonotype was seen many times. This chain joins TRBV3-1 and TRBJ1-2; D remains unclear. Trimming stripped 0 bases from V and 0 bases from J, with 11 bases between. Germline-derived CDR1 and CDR2 are LGHDT and YNNKEL (reference sequence). This CDR3 contains 16 residues. The CDR3 region has the DNA TGTGCCAGCAGCCAAGATGAAACCCACGCTAACTATGGCTACACCTTC. The encoded protein is CASSQDETHANYGYTF.

In this sample, this clonotype turned up a few times. CDR3 residues: CASSQDRGINTEAFF. In DNA, the CDR3 is TGCGCCAGCAGCCAAGATAGGGGGATTAACACTGAAGCTTTCTTT. This chain uses TRBV4-3 with TRBJ1-1; possible D gene TRBD1, 6 bases. V lost 0 bases and J lost 2, with 10 bases in between. Germline loops: CDR1 LGHNA, CDR2 YSLEER. The CDR3 spans 15 residues.

This clonotype occurred many times. The chain joins TRBV3-1 to TRBJ1-1; D is ambiguous. The V end lost 5 bases, the J end lost 4 bases, and 11 bases lay between the germline ends. The CDR3 consists of 13 residues. The V gene's germline CDR1 is LGHDT and CDR2 YNNKEL (reference sequence). CDR3 in amino acids: CASSSTRATEAFF. As DNA, the CDR3 is TGTGCCAGCAGCTCAACACGGGCCACTGAAGCTTTCTTT.

Ten or more counts support this clonotype. The chain carries TRBV7-3 and TRBJ2-5; 8 bases match TRBD2. CDR3 length: 14 residues. Germline V gene data show CDR1 as SGHTA and CDR2 as FQGTGA. The trim removed 3 bases at V and 5 bases at J, leaving 5 bases unmatched. The CDR3 bases are TGTGCCAGCAGCTTGACGGGAGGGTCGGAGACCCAGTACTTC. Protein sequence: CASSLTGGSETQYF.

This chain uses TRBV7-3 with TRBJ2-2; TRBD2 matches 10 bases. The V gene end was trimmed by 5 bases and the J gene end by 5 bases; junction bases not matched to a gene: 8. This CDR3 has 16 residues. Germline V gene lookup returns CDR1 SGHTA and CDR2 FQGTGA. The CDR3 here is CASSPTSGKGTGELFF. CDR3 coding DNA: TGTGCCAGCAGCCCTACTAGCGGGAAAGGGACCGGGGAGCTGTTTTTT.

This clonotype was counted ten times or more. The chain uses TRBV11-2 and TRBJ1-2, with D hard to call. The germline V gene has CDR1 SGHAT and CDR2 FQNNGV. This CDR3 is built from 14 residues. V was shortened by 1 base and J by 7 bases, with 13 bases between the two germline ends. CDR3 nucleotide sequence: TGTGCCAGCAGCTTAGTGACCGGACTTTCTGGCTACACCTTC. Translated, it gives CASSLVTGLSGYTF.

This clonotype was seen at least ten times. This chain links TRBV5-1 with TRBJ2-7; 10 bases map to TRBD1. With V trimmed by 1 base and J by 6 bases, 10 bases remained unmatched. Germline CDR1 and CDR2: SGHRS and YFSETQ. The CDR3 contains 16 residues. The CDR3 DNA reads TGCGCCAGCAGCTTGATCTCCGGGACAGGGGCCGGCGAGCAGTACTTC. It is translated as CASSLISGTGAGEQYF.

The V gene is TRBV7-3, the J gene TRBJ2-5; the D call may be TRBD1 or TRBD2 (5 bases each). V lost 5 bases, J lost 5 bases, and 15 bases lay in between. Germline assignment: CDR1 SGHTA and CDR2 FQGTGA. The length of the CDR3 is 14 residues. Written as DNA, the CDR3 is TGTGCCAGCAGCCTGGCAGGGAGTTCGGAGACCCAGTACTTC. Its translation: CASSLAGSSETQYF.

This sequence joins TRBV28 and TRBJ1-4; tentative D call: TRBD1 (5 bases). This CDR3 is 15 amino acids long. The V end lost 5 bases, the J end lost 4 bases, and 14 bases lay between the germline ends. Germline V gives CDR1 MDHEN, CDR2 SYDVKM. Written as DNA, the CDR3 is TGTGCCAGCAGTGCCGGGGCAGGCGGTAATGAAAAACTGTTTTTT. Translating it yields CASSAGAGGNEKLFF. Complete variable domain (other parts from reference TRBV28 and TRBJ1-4): DVKVTQSSRYLVKRTGEKVFLECVQDMDHENMFWYRQDPGLGLRLIYFSYDVKMKEKGDIPEGYSVSREKKERFSLILESASTNQTSMYLCASSAGAGGNEKLFFGSGTQLSVL.

This clonotype has a count of ten or more. The V gene is TRBV28, the J gene TRBJ2-1, with D unresolved. This CDR3 has 14 amino acids. Trimming pared 10 bases from V and 0 bases from J, leaving 13 bases between. CDR1 and CDR2 (germline): MDHEN, SYDVKM. The CDR3 region has the DNA TGTGCCACCCCCCAGAGGAGCTCCTACAATGAGCAGTTCTTC. This encodes CATPQRSSYNEQFF. Full variable domain (rest looked up from reference TRBV28 and TRBJ2-1): DVKVTQSSRYLVKRTGEKVFLECVQDMDHENMFWYRQDPGLGLRLIYFSYDVKMKEKGDIPEGYSVSREKKERFSLILESASTNQTSMYLCATPQRSSYNEQFFGPGTRLTVL.

Many counts were recorded for this clonotype. The chain carries TRBV7-9 and TRBJ1-1; D uncertain. V was pared by 0 bases and J by 1 base, with 6 bases between. Germline loops: CDR1 SEHNR, CDR2 FQNEAQ (reference sequence). This CDR3 is 14 amino acids long. CDR3 bases: TGTGCCAGCAGCTTAGCCAGAGCGAACACTGAAGCTTTCTTT. Its protein is CASSLARANTEAFF.

The sample holds a few counts of this clonotype. This chain links TRBV20-1 with TRBJ1-4; D unclear. The CDR3 covers 16 residues. CDR1 is DFQATT and CDR2 is SNEGSKA in the germline V gene (reference sequence). The V end was cut by 0 bases, the J end by 1 base, with 12 bases between. This CDR3 reads CSARDLTGITNEKLFF. Here the CDR3 DNA reads TGCAGTGCTAGAGATTTGACGGGGATAACTAATGAAAAACTGTTTTTT.

This clonotype was observed many times. The chain joins TRBV28 to TRBJ2-7, with TRBD1 as a possible D gene (6 bases). V was trimmed by 4 bases and J by 2 bases, leaving 21 bases between them. The germline CDR1 and CDR2 sequences are MDHEN and SYDVKM. The CDR3 contains 17 residues. CDR3 bases: TGTGCCAGCAGTTCCCTTATCGGGACACGCATCCCCTACGAGCAGTACTTC. This translates into CASSSLIGTRIPYEQYF.

This clonotype appeared a few times. J is TRBJ1-6 and V is TRBV30; 12 positions match TRBD1. CDR3 length: 18 residues. Germline V gene sequence: CDR1 GTSNPN, CDR2 SVGIG (reference sequence). Trimming took 5 bases from V and 2 from J; bases not matched to a gene: 10. The CDR3 loop is CAWCPGQGAPPYNSPLHF. DNA of the CDR3: TGTGCCTGGTGTCCGGGACAGGGGGCGCCCCCCTATAATTCACCCCTCCACTTT. Looking up the rest from reference TRBV30 and TRBJ1-6 gives the full variable domain: SQTIHQWPATLVQPVGSPLSLECTVEGTSNPNLYWYRQAAGRGLQLLFYSVGIGQISSEVPQNLSASRPQDRQFILSSKKLLLSDSGFYLCAWCPGQGAPPYNSPLHFGNGTRLTVT.